This T cell receptor beta chain comes out of a study of cytomegalovirus exposure and HLA in healthy donors. Broader study findings: In an earlier analysis, in 540 or so donors, most V segments appeared productive either ~87% or ~30% of the time. Donors were assumed by presence/absence analyses to have roughly uniform sequencing depth.

The CDR3 has 13 residues. Germline-derived CDR1 and CDR2 are GTSNPN and SVGIG (reference sequence). A remark on this clone: Its antigen remains unknown. The junction departs from germline at one end; a sequencing error may be responsible.

The primer mix had 60 Vbeta and 13 Jbeta primers. The assay was immunoSEQ multiplex PCR, and TCRdb's table has in-frame clones only and misses some. Recorded for this sample: about 110,000 clones. The chain combines TRBV30 with TRBJ2-2; 7 bases are a match to TRBD1. This clonotype originated in a man between 35 and 55 years old in good health and CMV-seropositive. Source material: PBMCs. The CDR3 here is CAWSTGVTGKLFF. The CDR3 coding sequence is TGTGCCTGGAGTACAGGGGTCACCGGGAAGCTGTTTTTT.